This TCR beta chain was identified during a study of cytomegalovirus exposure and HLA in healthy donors. Study-level information: Genotyping showed roughly 86% of 300 to 450 donors falling in the Caucasian-associated ancestry cluster. Findings and caveats of the study: When analyzed later, the rates of TCR association showed variation by HLA locus, with DRB1 the most and HLA-C the fewest.

With 0 bases removed from V and 1 base from J, the gap between germline ends came to 8 bases. The CDR3 runs to 15 residues. CDR1 and CDR2 from the germline V gene are SGDLS and YYNGEE. PCR primers comprised 60 Vbeta and 13 Jbeta primers. The data were produced by immunoSEQ multiplex PCR, yet TCRdb's version contains in-frame clones alone and is incomplete. The sample consists of some 99,000 clones, 80% to 85% of them appearing once. Regarding this clone: The antigen remains undetermined.

Each donor's status was that of a healthy bone marrow donor. This chain joins TRBV9 and TRBJ1-5; D is unresolved. The receptor was derived from a woman aged 25-40 years in good health and CMV-seronegative. Sequencing was done on a sample of PBMCs. The CDR3 coding sequence is TGTGCCAGCAGCGTAGGGGCAGTCAGCAATCAGCCCCAGCATTTT. Encoded protein: CASSVGAVSNQPQHF. The variable domain in full, with the rest retrieved from reference TRBV9 and TRBJ1-5, is DSGVTQTPKHLITATGQRVTLRCSPRSGDLSVYWYQQSLDQGLQFLIQYYNGEERAKGNILERFSAQQFPDLHSELNLSSLELGDSALYFCASSVGAVSNQPQHFGDGTRLSIL.